These T cell receptor beta chains were read from a single sample in a study of cytomegalovirus exposure and HLA in healthy donors. TCRdb's copy holds only in-frame clones and misses some; the assay was immunoSEQ multiplex PCR. The data show approximately 130,000 clones, with 80% to 85% seen just once and about 8.1% held by the top ten. The sequencing sample was made of PBMCs. The receptors stem from a woman between 50 and 59 years old in good health and CMV-seropositive. Both conserved end residues are part of each CDR3. D genes are given only for firm matches. The size field is filled for only some rows; it gives once, few, many or a size class.

size	D	V	J	DNA	CDR3
once	NA	TRBV7-9	TRBJ2-3	TGTGCCACCACAGGGGGGGACACAGATACGCAGTATTTT	CATTGGDTDTQYF
once	TRBD1	TRBV6-5	TRBJ2-7	TGTGCCAGCAGTCCCCGGGACAGGCCCTACGAGCAGTACTTC	CASSPRDRPYEQYF
NA	TRBD2	TRBV5-1	TRBJ2-3	TGCGCCAGCAGTTCCACTCTAGCGGGAGGGCCGTCAGATACGCAGTATTTT	CASSSTLAGGPSDTQYF
NA	NA	TRBV5-5	TRBJ1-4	TGTGCCAGCAGCCTTTTAGGGGACTCTAATGAAAAACTGTTTTTT	CASSLLGDSNEKLFF
NA	TRBD2	TRBV6-6	TRBJ2-1	TGTGCCAGCAGCACGCGGACTAGGGACCACAATGAGCAGTTCTTC	CASSTRTRDHNEQFF
once	TRBD1	TRBV7-8	TRBJ2-7	TGTGCCAGCAGCTTACGTCAGACAGGGCAGGTATACGAGCAGTACTTC	CASSLRQTGQVYEQYF
NA	NA	TRBV6-6	TRBJ2-1	TGTGCCAGCAGTTCCGCCTTTGCGGGCAGTTCTGAGCAGTTCTTC	CASSSAFAGSSEQFF
NA	TRBD1	TRBV11-2	TRBJ1-1	TGTGCCAGCAGCTTAGAGGGGGTGACAGGGGGTAACACTGAAGCTTTCTTT	CASSLEGVTGGNTEAFF
NA	NA	TRBV5-4	TRBJ2-6	TGTGCCAGCAGCCCAGTTCTCTCTGGGGCCAACGTCCTGACTTTC	CASSPVLSGANVLTF
NA	TRBD1	TRBV19	TRBJ1-2	TGTGCCAGTAGTATGACAGGGTATGGCTACACCTTC	CASSMTGYGYTF
NA	NA	TRBV4-1	TRBJ1-1	TGCGCCAGCAGCCAAGATGGACACCTGAACACTGAAGCTTTCTTT	CASSQDGHLNTEAFF
NA	TRBD2	TRBV5-1	TRBJ2-2	TGCGCCAGCAGCTTGGATGCGGGGGGTACCACCGGGGAGCTGTTTTTT	CASSLDAGGTTGELFF
NA	TRBD2	TRBV14	TRBJ2-5	TGTGCCAGCAGCCAAGGAACTAGCGGCGAAGAGACCCAGTACTTC	CASSQGTSGEETQYF
few	NA	TRBV9	TRBJ1-2	TGTGCCAGCAGCGTAGGCGGCCCTGGGTATGGCTACACCTTC	CASSVGGPGYGYTF
NA	TRBD2	TRBV7-8	TRBJ2-3	TGTGCCAGCAGCCCACCGGGGGGCGGGGGGTTTGAGGATACGCAGTATTTT	CASSPPGGGGFEDTQYF
NA	TRBD2	TRBV5-4	TRBJ2-7	TGTGCCAGCAGCTTCCCCCTAGCGGGGAGAAACGAGCAGTACTTC	CASSFPLAGRNEQYF
once	TRBD2	TRBV7-3	TRBJ2-1	TGTGCCAGCAGCTTATCAGCGGGAGTGGGGTTCGAGCAGTTCTTC	CASSLSAGVGFEQFF
few	NA	TRBV5-1	TRBJ2-3	TGCGCCAGCAGCTTGTATGGCGGATCTAGCACAGATACGCAGTATTTT	CASSLYGGSSTDTQYF
NA	TRBD1	TRBV5-1	TRBJ2-5	TGCGCCAGCAGCTTTTTTGGACAGGGGGCTGGGGAGACCCAGTACTTC	CASSFFGQGAGETQYF
NA	NA	TRBV11-1	TRBJ2-2	TGTGCCAGCAGCCACACGGGAAGGGATCGAGGGACCGGGGAGCTGTTTTTT	CASSHTGRDRGTGELFF
NA	TRBD1	TRBV7-9	TRBJ2-7	TGTGCCAGCAGGTACGAGGGACAGTATTCCTACGAGCAGTACTTC	CASRYEGQYSYEQYF
NA	NA	TRBV7-2	TRBJ1-5	TGTGCCAGCACCGCGGACTTTGATCAGCCCCAGCATTTT	CASTADFDQPQHF